One sample yielded the 23 T cell receptor beta chains listed below, sequenced in a study of blood T cells in healthy people across ages. It was with a sample-barcoded 5' primer and a J-beta primer mix that a second PCR of roughly 7 to 12 cycles was run. In TCRdb, the 5' RACE reads were re-called with MiXCR into one record per CDR3 protein. The top ten clones hold over 2% of a sample with 2 million or so distinct CDR3 sequences, around half of them seen once. Sequenced: blood. All receptors come from a woman aged 40 to 49 in good health.

This clonotype showed up many times. The rearrangement uses TRBV10-1 and TRBJ2-7; D is perhaps TRBD1 or TRBD2 (5 bases each). The CDR3 is 14 amino acids. Per the germline V gene, CDR1 is WNHNN and CDR2 is SYGVQD (reference sequence). Trimming took 1 base from V and 5 from J, leaving 12 bases between them. The CDR3 here is CASSELPGRDEQYF. The DNA for the CDR3 is TGCGCCAGCAGTGAGTTACCGGGACGGGACGAGCAGTACTTC.

The chain employs TRBV6-5 and TRBJ1-2; tentatively, D is TRBD1 (5 bases). The germline V and J ends were trimmed by 4 bases and 4 bases, with 16 bases remaining between them. Germline V gives CDR1 MNHEY, CDR2 SVGAGI. This CDR3 has 15 amino acids. Here the CDR3 reads CASSSPGLATYGYTF. For the CDR3, the DNA is TGTGCCAGCAGTTCTCCGGGACTCGCGACCTATGGCTACACCTTC.

With respect to this clonotype: A single base separates this from a much larger clone, so it may be a read error. The chain carries TRBV6-5 and TRBJ2-1; D is possibly TRBD2 (7 bases). The end of the DNA aligns better with TRBJ2-7, so the J call may be wrong. The CDR3 loop spans 15 amino acids. CDR1 is MNHEY, CDR2 SVGAGI, per germline. Here the CDR3 reads CASSSRGGRYNEQYF. CDR3 DNA: TGTGCCAGCAGCTCCCGCGGGGGCCGTTACAATGAGCAGTACTTC.

The CDR3 sequence is CASSFQLAHGYTF. For the CDR3, the DNA is TGTGCCAGCAGTTTCCAACTGGCCCATGGCTACACCTTC. J is TRBJ1-2 and V is TRBV12-3 or TRBV12-4; D uncertain. Trimming shortened V by 3 bases and J by 6 bases, and 11 bases separated the two germline ends. The CDR3 covers 13 residues.

The rearrangement joins TRBV20-1 to TRBJ1-1, with D hard to call. There are 14 residues in the CDR3. CDR1 is DFQATT and CDR2 is SNEGSKA in the germline V gene (reference sequence). V lost 5 bases and J lost 0, with 13 bases in between. In DNA, the CDR3 is TGCAGTGCTGACAAGTCCAAATTGAACACTGAAGCTTTCTTT. This encodes CSADKSKLNTEAFF.

This clonotype has more than one count but fewer than ten. The chain employs TRBV20-1 and TRBJ2-5, with D possibly being TRBD1 (6 bases). This CDR3 is built from 13 residues. Trimming removed 5 bases at V and 5 bases at J, with 15 bases between. Germline lookup yields CDR1 DFQATT and CDR2 SNEGSKA (reference sequence). The CDR3: CSAWDTRRETQYF. The CDR3 coding sequence is TGCAGTGCTTGGGACACCAGGCGGGAGACCCAGTACTTC.

The chain couples TRBV6-2 or TRBV6-3 to TRBJ2-5; D is uncertain. V was shortened by 2 bases and J by 11 bases, with 24 bases between the two germline ends. The CDR3 consists of 16 residues. Germline V gene data show CDR1 as MNHEY and CDR2 as SVGEGT. The CDR3 spells CASSYSSPLVYNEQYF. The CDR3 region has the DNA TGTGCCAGCAGTTACAGCAGTCCCCTTGTTTACAATGAGCAGTACTTC.

The chain combines TRBV5-1 with TRBJ2-7; 8 bases align to TRBD1. Looked up from germline, CDR1 is SGHRS and CDR2 is YFSETQ. V lost 4 bases and J lost 2; bases outside the gene matches: 8. This CDR3 comprises 15 residues. The CDR3 nucleotides are TGCGCCAGCAGCATCGACAGGGGAGATCCCTACGAGCAGTACTTC. It is translated as CASSIDRGDPYEQYF.

The table lists this clonotype with a few counts. V usage is TRBV18 and J usage is TRBJ2-3; 9 bases are shared with TRBD2. The CDR3 consists of 17 residues. In germline, CDR1 is KGHSH, CDR2 LQKENI. The V gene end was trimmed by 5 bases and the J gene end by 4 bases; junction bases not matched to a gene: 13. Here the CDR3 reads CASSMGGGAQPADTQYF. The CDR3 coding sequence is TGTGCCAGCTCAATGGGCGGGGGGGCCCAGCCCGCAGATACGCAGTATTTT.

CDR3: CSVGERVGEKLFF. The CDR3, as DNA: TGCAGCGTTGGTGAAAGGGTGGGTGAAAAACTGTTTTTT. This chain connects TRBV29-1 to TRBJ1-4; D unclear. Germline lookup yields CDR1 SQVTM and CDR2 ANQGSEA. This CDR3 comprises 13 residues. Trimming shortened V by 4 bases and J by 7 bases, and 13 bases separated the two germline ends. The whole variable domain, remainder taken from reference TRBV29-1 and TRBJ1-4, is SAVISQKPSRDICQRGTSLTIQCQVDSQVTMMFWYRQQPGQSLTLIATANQGSEATYESGFVIDKFPISRPNLTFSTLTVSNMSPEDSSIYLCSVGERVGEKLFFGSGTQLSVL.

V and J are TRBV20-1 and TRBJ1-2; TRBD1 aligns across 9 bases. This CDR3 region has 13 residues. Germline V gene data show CDR1 as DFQATT and CDR2 as SNEGSKA (reference sequence). Trimming at V came to 4 bases and at J to 8 bases, leaving 8 bases not matched to a gene. The CDR3 here is CSATGQGLGGYTF. The DNA for the CDR3 is TGCAGTGCTACGGGACAGGGATTAGGCGGCTACACCTTC.

The V call is TRBV7-9, the J call TRBJ1-4, with D perhaps TRBD1 (6 bases). V was cut by 4 bases and J by 6 bases, with 12 bases left in between. CDR3 length equals 14 residues. Germline CDR1 SEHNR, CDR2 FQNEAQ (reference sequence). The CDR3: CASSSPKGDEKLFF. In DNA form, the CDR3 reads TGTGCCAGCAGCTCCCCCAAGGGGGATGAAAAACTGTTTTTT. The complete variable domain, with remaining parts taken from reference TRBV7-9 and TRBJ1-4, reads DTGVSQNPRHKITKRGQNVTFRCDPISEHNRLYWYRQTLGQGPEFLTYFQNEAQLEKSRLLSDRFSAERPKGSFSTLEIQRTEQGDSAMYLCASSSPKGDEKLFFGSGTQLSVL.

This chain joins TRBV6-6 and TRBJ2-3, with 8 bases identical to TRBD1. Trimming removed 10 bases from V and 4 bases from J; junction bases left unmatched: 7. The CDR3 has 13 amino acids. Germline lookup yields CDR1 MNHNY and CDR2 SVGAGI (reference sequence). This chain's CDR3 is CAIQTGVPDTQYF. As DNA, the CDR3 is TGTGCCATCCAGACAGGGGTTCCAGATACGCAGTATTTT.

This rearrangement joins TRBV29-1 to TRBJ2-3; 12 bases are a match to TRBD2. CDR1 is SQVTM and CDR2 is ANQGSEA in the germline V gene. Trimming removed 7 bases from V and 0 bases from J; junction bases left unmatched: 11. The CDR3 consists of 17 residues. The DNA for the CDR3 is TGCAGCGGGGGACAACCAGGACTAGCGGGGAGCACAGATACGCAGTATTTT. Its translation: CSGGQPGLAGSTDTQYF.

The chain carries TRBV4-2 and TRBJ2-3; weak D call: TRBD2 (6 bases). This CDR3 contains 14 residues. V lost 0 bases, J lost 4 bases, and 8 bases lay in between. Germline V lookup: CDR1 LGHNA, CDR2 YNFKEQ. The CDR3 spells CASSQDRRADTQYF. CDR3 sequence (DNA): TGTGCCAGCAGCCAAGATAGGAGGGCAGATACGCAGTATTTT.

CDR3 residues: CASRDPGQASTDTQYF. CDR3 bases: TGTGCCAGCAGAGATCCGGGACAGGCTAGCACAGATACGCAGTATTTT. V gene TRBV6-2 or TRBV6-3 combines with J gene TRBJ2-3; the match to TRBD1 covers 8 bases. This CDR3 has 16 residues. V shed 6 bases, J shed 0 bases, and the junction held 8 bases outside the gene matches. Per the germline V gene, CDR1 is MNHEY and CDR2 is SVGEGT.

This clonotype was counted between two and nine times. The rearrangement joins TRBV29-1 to TRBJ2-1; 8 nucleotides agree with TRBD2. CDR3 size: 15 residues. Trimming removed 1 base from V and 5 bases from J; junction bases left unmatched: 7. Looked up from germline, CDR1 is SQVTM and CDR2 is ANQGSEA. The CDR3 coding sequence is TGCAGCGTTGAAGCCTGGCGGGGGGATCACAATGAGCAGTTCTTC. Translating gives CSVEAWRGDHNEQFF.

The rearrangement uses TRBV11-2 and TRBJ1-4; 11 nucleotides match TRBD1. The ends lost 1 base at V and 5 bases at J; junction bases unmatched: 18. This CDR3 has 21 residues. Germline V gene lookup returns CDR1 SGHAT and CDR2 FQNNGV. The CDR3 loop reads CASSLGTGGAGGLLPNEKLFF. The CDR3 DNA reads TGTGCCAGCAGCTTAGGGACAGGGGGCGCGGGCGGCCTCTTACCGAATGAAAAACTGTTTTTT.

In its sample, this clonotype was seen a few times. The V call is TRBV11-1, the J call TRBJ1-4; a weak D match, TRBD1 (5 bases). The germline CDR1 and CDR2 sequences are SGHAT and FQDESV (reference sequence). The V end was cut by 7 bases, the J end by 1 base, with 16 bases between. The CDR3 loop spans 16 amino acids. The CDR3 reads CASTPRGRRTNEKLFF. The CDR3 nucleotides read TGTGCCAGCACACCTCGGGGACGACGAACTAATGAAAAACTGTTTTTT.

V and J are TRBV28 and TRBJ2-7, with 8 bases matching TRBD1. The CDR3 is made up of 15 amino acids. From germline, CDR1 is MDHEN and CDR2 SYDVKM. Trimming at V came to 5 bases and at J to 4 bases, leaving 10 bases not matched to a gene. The CDR3 sequence is CASSHPRDRRYEQYF. CDR3 DNA sequence: TGTGCCAGCAGTCATCCCCGGGACAGGAGATACGAGCAGTACTTC.

This clonotype has more than one count but fewer than ten. This chain links TRBV10-3 with TRBJ2-1, with D perhaps TRBD1 or TRBD2 (5 bases each). This CDR3 spans 14 amino acids. Germline loops: CDR1 ENHRY, CDR2 SYGVKD. V shed 8 bases and J shed 6 bases, with 17 bases lying between them. CDR3 DNA sequence: TGTGCCATCGGGACCGTGCCCCCGGGCAATGAGCAGTTCTTC. Its translation is CAIGTVPPGNEQFF.

This clonotype was counted between two and nine times. The chain recombines TRBV4-3 with TRBJ2-3; 9 bases fit TRBD1. The V and J ends lost 4 bases and 6 bases, in that order; junction bases with no gene match: 11. The length of the CDR3 is 16 residues. Germline loops: CDR1 LGHNA, CDR2 YSLEER. In nucleotides, the CDR3 is TGCGCCAGCAGCCCAGTACCGGGACAGGGAGGTGATACGCAGTATTTT. It encodes CASSPVPGQGGDTQYF.

The chain is built from TRBV29-1 and TRBJ1-2; TRBD1 might be the D (6 bases). The germline V gene has CDR1 SQVTM and CDR2 ANQGSEA. With 1 base removed from V and 7 bases from J, the gap between germline ends came to 19 bases. There are 15 residues in the CDR3. The CDR3 sequence is CSVEVLGGAFFGYTF. The CDR3, as DNA: TGCAGCGTTGAAGTCTTAGGGGGGGCTTTCTTTGGCTACACCTTC.